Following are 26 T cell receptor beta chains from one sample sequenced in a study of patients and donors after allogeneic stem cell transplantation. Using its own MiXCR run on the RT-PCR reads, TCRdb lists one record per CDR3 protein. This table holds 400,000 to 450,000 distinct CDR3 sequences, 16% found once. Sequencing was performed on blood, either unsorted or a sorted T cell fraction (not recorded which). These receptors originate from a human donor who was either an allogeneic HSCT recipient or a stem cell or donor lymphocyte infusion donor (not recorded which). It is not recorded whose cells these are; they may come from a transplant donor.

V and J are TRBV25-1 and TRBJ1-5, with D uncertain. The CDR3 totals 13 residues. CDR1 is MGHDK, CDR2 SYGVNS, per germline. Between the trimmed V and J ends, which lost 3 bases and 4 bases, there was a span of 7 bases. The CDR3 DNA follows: TGTGCCAGCAGTGACCGGGTTAATCAGCCCCAGCATTTT. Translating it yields CASSDRVNQPQHF.

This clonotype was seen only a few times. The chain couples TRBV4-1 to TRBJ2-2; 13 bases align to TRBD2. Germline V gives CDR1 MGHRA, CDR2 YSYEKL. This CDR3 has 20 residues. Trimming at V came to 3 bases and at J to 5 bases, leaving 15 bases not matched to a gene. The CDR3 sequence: CASSQGLRDLLAGGTGELFF. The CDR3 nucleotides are TGCGCCAGCAGCCAGGGCCTACGGGACCTACTAGCGGGGGGGACCGGGGAGCTGTTTTTT.

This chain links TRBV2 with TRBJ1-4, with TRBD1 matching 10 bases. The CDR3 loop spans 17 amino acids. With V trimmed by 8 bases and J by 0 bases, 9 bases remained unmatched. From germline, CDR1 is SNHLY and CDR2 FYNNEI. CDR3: CASGRQGASATNEKLFF. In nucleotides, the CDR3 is TGTGCCAGCGGAAGACAGGGGGCTTCGGCAACTAATGAAAAACTGTTTTTT.

CDR3 in amino acids: CASTGTGLTGELFF. CDR3 sequence (DNA): TGTGCCAGCACCGGGACAGGCCTCACCGGGGAGCTGTTTTTT. V is TRBV10-3 and J is TRBJ2-2; 8 bases line up with TRBD1. With 10 bases clipped from V and 4 bases from J, the junction kept 8 bases outside the gene matches. The CDR3 spans 14 residues. Per germline, CDR1 ENHRY and CDR2 SYGVKD.

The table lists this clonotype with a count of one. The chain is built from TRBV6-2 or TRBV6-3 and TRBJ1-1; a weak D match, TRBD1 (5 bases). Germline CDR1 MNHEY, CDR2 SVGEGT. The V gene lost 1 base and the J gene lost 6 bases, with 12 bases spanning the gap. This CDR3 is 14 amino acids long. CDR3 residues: CASSYLGVTPEAFF. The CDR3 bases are TGTGCCAGCAGTTACTTGGGGGTGACCCCTGAAGCTTTCTTT.

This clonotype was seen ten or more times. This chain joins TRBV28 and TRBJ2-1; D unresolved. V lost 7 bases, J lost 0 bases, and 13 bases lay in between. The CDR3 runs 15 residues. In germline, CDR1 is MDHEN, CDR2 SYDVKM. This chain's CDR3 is CASTPFRSSYNEQFF. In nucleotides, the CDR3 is TGTGCCAGCACCCCGTTCCGGAGCTCCTACAATGAGCAGTTCTTC.

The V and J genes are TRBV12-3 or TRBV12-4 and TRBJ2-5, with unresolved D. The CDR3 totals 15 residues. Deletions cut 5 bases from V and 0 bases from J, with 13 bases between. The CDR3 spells CASSLWAEHQETQYF. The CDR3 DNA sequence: TGTGCCAGCAGTCTTTGGGCAGAGCACCAAGAGACCCAGTACTTC.

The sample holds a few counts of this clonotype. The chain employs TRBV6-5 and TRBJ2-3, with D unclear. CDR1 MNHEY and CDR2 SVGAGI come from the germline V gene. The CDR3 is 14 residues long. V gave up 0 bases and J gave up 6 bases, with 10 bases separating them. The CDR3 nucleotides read TGTGCCAGCAGTTACTCGTCAACACCCGATACGCAGTATTTT. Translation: CASSYSSTPDTQYF.

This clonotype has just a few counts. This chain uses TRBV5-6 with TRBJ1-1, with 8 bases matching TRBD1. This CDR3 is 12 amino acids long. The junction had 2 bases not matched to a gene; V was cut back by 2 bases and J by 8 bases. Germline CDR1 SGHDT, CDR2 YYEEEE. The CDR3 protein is CASSFYRGEAFF. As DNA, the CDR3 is TGTGCCAGCAGCTTCTACAGGGGGGAAGCTTTCTTT.

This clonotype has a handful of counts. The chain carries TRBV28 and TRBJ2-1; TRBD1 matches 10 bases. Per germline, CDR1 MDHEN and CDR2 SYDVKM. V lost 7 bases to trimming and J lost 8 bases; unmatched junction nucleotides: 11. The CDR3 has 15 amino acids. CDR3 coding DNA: TGTGCCAGCATCCCGACAGGGGGCGCATACGATGAGCAGTTCTTC. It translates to CASIPTGGAYDEQFF.

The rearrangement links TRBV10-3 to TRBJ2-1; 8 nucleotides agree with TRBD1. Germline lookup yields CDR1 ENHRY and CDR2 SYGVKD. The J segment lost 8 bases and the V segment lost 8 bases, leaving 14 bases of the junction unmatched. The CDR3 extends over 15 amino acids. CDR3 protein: CAIWTGQIGLHEQFF. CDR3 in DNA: TGTGCCATCTGGACAGGGCAGATAGGCCTTCATGAGCAGTTCTTC.

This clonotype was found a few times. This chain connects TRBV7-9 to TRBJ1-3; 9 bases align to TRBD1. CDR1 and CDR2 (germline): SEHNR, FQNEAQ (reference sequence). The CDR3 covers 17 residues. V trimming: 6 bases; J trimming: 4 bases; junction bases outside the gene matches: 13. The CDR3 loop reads CASSSTRDRASGNTIYF. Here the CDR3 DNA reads TGTGCCAGCAGTTCCACCCGGGACAGGGCGTCGGGAAACACCATATATTTT.

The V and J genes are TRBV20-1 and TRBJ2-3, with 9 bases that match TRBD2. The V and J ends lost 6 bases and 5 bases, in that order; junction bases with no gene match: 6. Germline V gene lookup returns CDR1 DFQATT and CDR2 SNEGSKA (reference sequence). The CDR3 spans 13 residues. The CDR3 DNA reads TGCAGTGCGAGTAGCGGGAGTAAAGATACGCAGTATTTT. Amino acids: CSASSGSKDTQYF.

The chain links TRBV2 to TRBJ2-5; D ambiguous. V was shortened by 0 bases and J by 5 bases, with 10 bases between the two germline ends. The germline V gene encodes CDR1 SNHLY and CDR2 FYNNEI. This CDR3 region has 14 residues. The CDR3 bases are TGTGCCAGCAGTGAAGCGTTATTAAACGAGACCCAGTACTTC. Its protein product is CASSEALLNETQYF.

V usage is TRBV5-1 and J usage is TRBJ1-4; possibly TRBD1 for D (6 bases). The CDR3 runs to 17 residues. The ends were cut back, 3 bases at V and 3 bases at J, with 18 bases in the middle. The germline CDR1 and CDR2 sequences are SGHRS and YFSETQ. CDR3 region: CASSYSLLGASNEKLFF. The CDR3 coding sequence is TGCGCCAGCAGCTATTCGTTGCTGGGGGCCTCTAATGAAAAACTGTTTTTT.

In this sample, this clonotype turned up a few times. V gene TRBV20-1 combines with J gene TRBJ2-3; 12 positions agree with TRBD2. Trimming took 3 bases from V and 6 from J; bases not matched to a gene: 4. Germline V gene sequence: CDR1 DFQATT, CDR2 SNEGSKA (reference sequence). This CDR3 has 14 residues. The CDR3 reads CSARLAGGADTQYF. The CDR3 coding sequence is TGCAGTGCTAGGCTAGCGGGGGGGGCGGATACGCAGTATTTT.

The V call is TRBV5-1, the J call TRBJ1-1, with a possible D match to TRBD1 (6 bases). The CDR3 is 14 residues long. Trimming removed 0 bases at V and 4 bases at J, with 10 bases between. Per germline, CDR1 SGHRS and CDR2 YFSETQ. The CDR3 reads CASSLAVGGTEAFF. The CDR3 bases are TGCGCCAGCAGCTTGGCCGTAGGGGGCACTGAAGCTTTCTTT.

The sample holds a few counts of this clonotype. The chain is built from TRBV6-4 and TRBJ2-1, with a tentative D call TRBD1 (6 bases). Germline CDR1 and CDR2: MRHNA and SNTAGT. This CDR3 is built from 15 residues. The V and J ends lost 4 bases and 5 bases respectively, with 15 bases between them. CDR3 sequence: CASSVRAGANNEQFF. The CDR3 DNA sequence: TGTGCCAGCAGTGTCCGGGCAGGGGCGAACAATGAGCAGTTCTTC.

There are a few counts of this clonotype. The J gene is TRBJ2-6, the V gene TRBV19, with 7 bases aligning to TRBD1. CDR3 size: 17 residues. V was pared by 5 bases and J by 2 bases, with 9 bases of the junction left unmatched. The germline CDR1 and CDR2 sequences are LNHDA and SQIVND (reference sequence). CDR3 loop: CASSPNSDRAGANVLTF. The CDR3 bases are TGTGCCAGTAGTCCCAACTCCGACAGGGCTGGGGCCAACGTCCTGACTTTC.

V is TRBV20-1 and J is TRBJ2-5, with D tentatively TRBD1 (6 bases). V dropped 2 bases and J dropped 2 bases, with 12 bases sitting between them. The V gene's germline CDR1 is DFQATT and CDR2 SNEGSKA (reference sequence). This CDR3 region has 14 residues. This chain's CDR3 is CSARSPGQQETQYF. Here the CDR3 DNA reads TGCAGTGCTAGATCCCCCGGACAGCAAGAGACCCAGTACTTC.

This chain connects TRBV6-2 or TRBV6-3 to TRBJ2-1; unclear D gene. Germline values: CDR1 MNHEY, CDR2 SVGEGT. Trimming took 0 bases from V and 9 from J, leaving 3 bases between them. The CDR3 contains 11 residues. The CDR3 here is CASSYSSEQFF. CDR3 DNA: TGTGCCAGCAGTTACTCGAGTGAGCAGTTCTTC.

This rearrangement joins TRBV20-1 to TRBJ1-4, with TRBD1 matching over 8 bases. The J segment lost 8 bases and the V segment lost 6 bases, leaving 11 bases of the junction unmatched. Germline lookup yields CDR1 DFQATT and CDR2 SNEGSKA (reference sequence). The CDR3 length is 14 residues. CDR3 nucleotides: TGCAGTGCCCCACCCAGGGGGCTAGGCGAAAAACTGTTTTTT. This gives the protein CSAPPRGLGEKLFF.

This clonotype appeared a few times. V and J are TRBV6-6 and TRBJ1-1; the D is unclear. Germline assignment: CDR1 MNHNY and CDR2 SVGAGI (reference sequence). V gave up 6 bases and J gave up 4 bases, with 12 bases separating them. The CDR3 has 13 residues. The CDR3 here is CASSVHWGTEAFF. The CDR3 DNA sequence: TGTGCCAGCAGCGTTCACTGGGGCACTGAAGCTTTCTTT.

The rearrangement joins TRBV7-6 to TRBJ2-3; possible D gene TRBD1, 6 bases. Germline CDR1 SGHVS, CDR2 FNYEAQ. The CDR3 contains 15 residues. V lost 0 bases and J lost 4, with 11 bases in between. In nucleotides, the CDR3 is TGTGCCAGCAGCTTAGCGAACAGGGCGGCAGATACGCAGTATTTT. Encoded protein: CASSLANRAADTQYF.

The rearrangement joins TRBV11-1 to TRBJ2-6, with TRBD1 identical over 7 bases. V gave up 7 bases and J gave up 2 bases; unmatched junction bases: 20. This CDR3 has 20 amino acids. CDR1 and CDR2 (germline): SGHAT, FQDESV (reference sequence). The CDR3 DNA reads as TGTGCCAGCACCGGAATCCGGGACAGTGGAAGAATGGCTGGGGCCAACGTCCTGACTTTC. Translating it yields CASTGIRDSGRMAGANVLTF. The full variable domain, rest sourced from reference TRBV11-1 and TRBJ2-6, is EAEVAQSPRYKITEKSQAVAFWCDPISGHATLYWYRQILGQGPELLVQFQDESVVDDSQLPKDRFSAERLKGVDSTLKIQPAELGDSAMYLCASTGIRDSGRMAGANVLTFGAGSRLTVL.

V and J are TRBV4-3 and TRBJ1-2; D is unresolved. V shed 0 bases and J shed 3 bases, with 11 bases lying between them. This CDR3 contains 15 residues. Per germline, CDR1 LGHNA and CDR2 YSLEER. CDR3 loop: CASSQDSPGDYGYTF. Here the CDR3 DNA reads TGCGCCAGCAGCCAAGATAGCCCGGGAGACTATGGCTACACCTTC.